This T cell receptor beta chain appears in the sequencing data of a study of PD-L1 blockade in urothelial cancer. The templates were synthetic TCR analogs, and they were spiked into each PCR. Some clones are missing from TCRdb's copy, which holds only in-frame ones; the method was immunoSEQ multiplex PCR. Of tens of thousands of clones in the sample, roughly four fifths are singletons; the top ten hold roughly 3.6%. The CDR3 consists of 11 residues. Germline V gene data show CDR1 as MNHNS and CDR2 as SASEGT. Trimming took 10 bases from V and 2 from J, leaving 6 bases between them. Source: PBMCs, taken around atezolizumab (anti-PD-L1) treatment. The receptor was derived from a man between 70 and 80 years old with urothelial cancer. J is TRBJ2-1 and V is TRBV6-1; D is ambiguous. The CDR3 loop is CAIDTYNEQFF. In nucleotides, the CDR3 is TGTGCCATAGATACCTACAATGAGCAGTTCTTC.